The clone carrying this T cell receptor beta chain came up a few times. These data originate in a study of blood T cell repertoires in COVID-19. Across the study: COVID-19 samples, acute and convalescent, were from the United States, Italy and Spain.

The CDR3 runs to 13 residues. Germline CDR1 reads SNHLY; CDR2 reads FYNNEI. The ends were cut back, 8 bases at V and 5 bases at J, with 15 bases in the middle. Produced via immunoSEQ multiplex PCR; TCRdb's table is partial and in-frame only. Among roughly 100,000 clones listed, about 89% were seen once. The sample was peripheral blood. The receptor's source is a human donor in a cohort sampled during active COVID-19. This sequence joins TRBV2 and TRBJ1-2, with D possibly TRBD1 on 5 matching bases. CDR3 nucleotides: TGTGCCAGCTCCCCCGCGGGGGATTATGGCTACACCTTC. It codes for CASSPAGDYGYTF.